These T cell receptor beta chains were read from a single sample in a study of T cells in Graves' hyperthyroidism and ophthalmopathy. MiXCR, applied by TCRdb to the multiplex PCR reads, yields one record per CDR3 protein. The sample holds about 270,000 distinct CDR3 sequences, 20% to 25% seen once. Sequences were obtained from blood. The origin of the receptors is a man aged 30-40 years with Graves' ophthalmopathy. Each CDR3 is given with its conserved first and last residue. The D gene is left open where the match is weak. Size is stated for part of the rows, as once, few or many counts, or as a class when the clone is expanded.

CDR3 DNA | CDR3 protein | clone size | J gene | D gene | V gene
TGTGCCAGTAGTATGCTGAGTCTACAGTATTTT | CASSMLSLQYF | . | TRBJ2-3 | . | TRBV19
TGCAGTGCTGGACCGATTAGCGGAACTAAGTACGAGCAGTACTTC | CSAGPISGTKYEQYF | many | TRBJ2-7 | . | TRBV20-1
TGTGCTAGTGGTTTGGTACGACAGGACCTCTCCTACGAGCAGTACTTC | CASGLVRQDLSYEQYF | . | TRBJ2-7 | . | TRBV12-5
TGCAGCGTTGGGGGACTATCCAATGAGCAGTTCTTC | CSVGGLSNEQFF | . | TRBJ2-1 | TRBD2 | TRBV29-1
TGCGCCAGTTCGATTAGCACCGGGGAGCTGTTTTTT | CASSISTGELFF | few | TRBJ2-2 | . | TRBV5-1
TGTGCCAGCAGTGACCTTGCGGCCGGGGCCAACGTCCTGACTTTC | CASSDLAAGANVLTF | . | TRBJ2-6 | . | TRBV2
TGCGCCAGCAGCCGACACCCCAACCAGCCCCAGCATTTT | CASSRHPNQPQHF | . | TRBJ1-5 | . | TRBV5-1
TGTGCCAGCAGGGAACATCGGACAGGGCCTGGGACCCAGTACTTC | CASREHRTGPGTQYF | . | TRBJ2-5 | TRBD1 | TRBV6-2/TRBV6-3
TGTGCCAGCAGTTCCGGACAGGGGATAACCATGAACACTGAAGCTTTCTTT | CASSSGQGITMNTEAFF | many | TRBJ1-1 | TRBD1 | TRBV28
TGTGCCAGCAGTTTCATGACTCTCACATCCTACAATGAGCAGTTCTTC | CASSFMTLTSYNEQFF | . | TRBJ2-1 | . | TRBV27
TGTGCCAGCAGTTTACGGCGGGCGGGAGAGCGGAACACAGATACGCAGTATTTT | CASSLRRAGERNTDTQYF | . | TRBJ2-3 | TRBD2 | TRBV6-1
TGTGCCAGCAGTCCGAGGGGGCTCGCCAAAAACATTCAGTACTTC | CASSPRGLAKNIQYF | few | TRBJ2-4 | TRBD1 | TRBV12-3/TRBV12-4
TGTGCCAGCAGCCTAACAGGGAGACTGCAGTATTTT | CASSLTGRLQYF | . | TRBJ2-3 | . | TRBV14
TGTGCCAGCAGACAGCTCCTAGGGACCGGGACAGGGAGAATCGGCTACACCTTC | CASRQLLGTGTGRIGYTF | . | TRBJ1-2 | TRBD1 | TRBV6-1